These T cell receptor beta chains were read from a single sample in a study of blood T cell repertoires in COVID-19. The table came from immunoSEQ multiplex PCR; TCRdb's copy has only in-frame clones and leaves some out. The data hold some 270,000 clones, with roughly four fifths observed a single time. Sequencing used peripheral blood. The receptors shown here come from a person between 70 and 80 years old with COVID-19, enrolled during active disease. Both conserved end residues are part of each CDR3. The order of the fields is V gene, clone size, D gene, J gene, CDR3 DNA, CDR3 protein. D genes are given only for firm matches. Size tells how often a clone was seen (once, few, many) or the class of an expanded clone, and some rows leave it out.

>TRBV7-2|.|TRBD1|TRBJ1-2
TGTGCCACCTCGGGCCAGACAGGGCCGTATGGCTACACCTTC
CATSGQTGPYGYTF
>TRBV2|few|.|TRBJ1-1
TGTGCCAGCAGGGGGGGCACTGAAGCTTTCTTT
CASRGGTEAFF
>TRBV27|.|.|TRBJ1-2
TGTGCCAGCAGAGAAGACCCGGGACTTAACTATGGCTACACCTTC
CASREDPGLNYGYTF
>TRBV5-4|once|TRBD1|TRBJ2-5
TGTGCCAGCAGCAAGGACAGGGAAAAGACCCAGTACTTC
CASSKDREKTQYF
>TRBV2|.|TRBD1|TRBJ2-7
TGTGCCAGCAGTGCCGGGACAGGGGGCTACGAGCAGTACTTC
CASSAGTGGYEQYF
>TRBV7-2|.|.|TRBJ2-5
TGTGCCAGCAGCTTAGTGGGAGCGATCCAAGAGACCCAGTACTTC
CASSLVGAIQETQYF
>TRBV5-6|few|.|TRBJ2-2
TGTGCCAGCACCTTAGAAAGACTAGGCCGGTACACCGGGGAGCTGTTTTTT
CASTLERLGRYTGELFF
>TRBV9|.|.|TRBJ1-1
TGTGCCAGCAGCGTAGGACACAGGAACACTGAAGCTTTCTTT
CASSVGHRNTEAFF
>TRBV16|.|.|TRBJ1-1
TGTGCCAGCAGCCCCAAATCAGGGGCCGGATTCGGGGCTTTCTTT
CASSPKSGAGFGAFF
>TRBV7-8|few|.|TRBJ2-7
TGTGCCAGCAGCTCTTTAGCCGGTATGGCCTACGAGCAGTACTTC
CASSSLAGMAYEQYF
>TRBV6-1|.|TRBD1|TRBJ2-7
TGTGCCAGCAGTGAAAGGGACAGGCGCGAGCAGTACTTC
CASSERDRREQYF
>TRBV7-8|.|TRBD1|TRBJ1-2
TGTGCCAGCAGCGTAGCAGACAGGGGGCCTAACTATGGCTACACCTTC
CASSVADRGPNYGYTF
>TRBV28|.|.|TRBJ2-7
TGTGCCAGCAGTACCAGACTAGACTACGAGCAGTACTTC
CASSTRLDYEQYF
>TRBV6-1|few|.|TRBJ1-2
TGTGCCAGCAGTGAAGCGAGGAGAGGGAGACGTAACTATGGCTACACCTTC
CASSEARRGRRNYGYTF
>TRBV13|.|TRBD1|TRBJ2-5
TGTGCCAGCCTTGGGGCGCCCAAGACAGGGGTATTTGGAACGCTAGAGAACCAAGAGACCCAGTACTTC
CASLGAPKTGVFGTLENQETQYF
>TRBV19|few|.|TRBJ1-2
TGTGCCAGTAGTACTCCCCAGAACTATGGCTACACCTTC
CASSTPQNYGYTF
>TRBV6-5|.|.|TRBJ1-4
TGTGCCAGCAATAGCTTAACTAATGAAAAACTGTTTTTT
CASNSLTNEKLFF
>TRBV28|.|.|TRBJ2-2
TGTGCCAGCAGAACAAACACCGGGGAGCTGTTTTTT
CASRTNTGELFF
>TRBV10-3|.|.|TRBJ1-1
TGTGCCATCAAAGGAGGCCGGCGGGAGAACACTGAAGCTTTCTTT
CAIKGGRRENTEAFF
>TRBV7-2|.|.|TRBJ2-7
TGTGCCAGCAGCGTTACAGGGATCCCACCCATGTACTACGAGCAGTACTTC
CASSVTGIPPMYYEQYF
>TRBV27|.|TRBD1|TRBJ2-7
TGTGCCAGCAGGGGGACAGGGGGGCACTACGAGCAGTACTTC
CASRGTGGHYEQYF
>TRBV9|.|TRBD1|TRBJ1-2
TGTGCCAGCGACAGGGGACGTGGTGGCTACACCTTC
CASDRGRGGYTF
>TRBV3-1/TRBV3-2|.|.|TRBJ1-5
TGTGCCAGCAGCCAAGATTCAGGCTATAGCAATCAGCCCCAGCATTTT
CASSQDSGYSNQPQHF
>TRBV27|.|TRBD2|TRBJ2-7
TGTGCCAGCGGCCAAGCGGGGGTCAACCTCCTTTTCTACGAGCAGTACTTC
CASGQAGVNLLFYEQYF
>TRBV19|.|TRBD1|TRBJ1-2
TGTGCCAGTAGTATGGGCCGGACAGGGATCTATGGCTACACCTTC
CASSMGRTGIYGYTF
>TRBV19|.|.|TRBJ2-3
TGTGCCAGTACCCTGGAGCGATCAAACACAGATACGCAGTATTTT
CASTLERSNTDTQYF